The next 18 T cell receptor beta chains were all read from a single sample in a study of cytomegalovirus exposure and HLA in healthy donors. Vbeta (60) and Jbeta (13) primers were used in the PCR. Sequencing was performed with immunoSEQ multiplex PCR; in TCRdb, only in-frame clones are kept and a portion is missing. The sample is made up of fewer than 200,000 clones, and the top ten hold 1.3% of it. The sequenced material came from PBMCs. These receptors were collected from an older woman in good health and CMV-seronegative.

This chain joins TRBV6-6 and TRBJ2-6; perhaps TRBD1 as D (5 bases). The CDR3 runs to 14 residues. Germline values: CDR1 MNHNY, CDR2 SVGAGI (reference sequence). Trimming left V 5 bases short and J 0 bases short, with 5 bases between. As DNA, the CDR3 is TGTGCCAGCAGTGGGGCCTCTGGGGCCAACGTCCTGACTTTC. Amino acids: CASSGASGANVLTF.

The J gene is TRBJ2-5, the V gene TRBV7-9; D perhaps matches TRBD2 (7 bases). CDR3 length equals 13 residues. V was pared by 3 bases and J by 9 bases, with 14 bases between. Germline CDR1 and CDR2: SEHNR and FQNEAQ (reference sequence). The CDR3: CASSFGGPLAQYF. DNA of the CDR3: TGTGCCAGCAGCTTCGGGGGGCCCCTGGCCCAGTACTTC. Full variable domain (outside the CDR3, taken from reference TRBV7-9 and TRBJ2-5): DTGVSQNPRHKITKRGQNVTFRCDPISEHNRLYWYRQTLGQGPEFLTYFQNEAQLEKSRLLSDRFSAERPKGSFSTLEIQRTEQGDSAMYLCASSFGGPLAQYFGPGTRLLVL.

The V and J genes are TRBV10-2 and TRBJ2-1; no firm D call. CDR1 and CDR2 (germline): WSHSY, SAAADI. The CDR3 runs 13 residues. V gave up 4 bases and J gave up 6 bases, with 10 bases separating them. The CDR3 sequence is CASSGPFLNEQFF. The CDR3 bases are TGCGCCAGCAGTGGTCCCTTCCTCAATGAGCAGTTCTTC.

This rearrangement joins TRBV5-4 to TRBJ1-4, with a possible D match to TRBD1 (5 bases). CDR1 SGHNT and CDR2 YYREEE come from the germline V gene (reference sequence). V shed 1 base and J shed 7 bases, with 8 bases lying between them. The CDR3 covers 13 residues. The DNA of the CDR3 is TGTGCCAGCAGCTTGTTGGGGGGTGAAAAACTGTTTTTT. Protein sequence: CASSLLGGEKLFF.

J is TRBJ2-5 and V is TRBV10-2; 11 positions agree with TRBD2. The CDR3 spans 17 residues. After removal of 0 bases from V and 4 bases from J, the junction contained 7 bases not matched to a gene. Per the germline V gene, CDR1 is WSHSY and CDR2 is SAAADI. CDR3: CASSESKLAGVGETQYF. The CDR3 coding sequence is TGCGCCAGCAGTGAGTCGAAACTAGCGGGAGTCGGAGAGACCCAGTACTTC.

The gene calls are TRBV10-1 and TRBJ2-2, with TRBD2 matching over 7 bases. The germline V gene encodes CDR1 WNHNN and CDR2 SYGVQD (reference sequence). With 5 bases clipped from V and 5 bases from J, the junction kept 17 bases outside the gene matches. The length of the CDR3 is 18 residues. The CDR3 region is CASSLGSPQGGPTGELFF. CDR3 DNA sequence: TGCGCCAGCAGTTTAGGGAGTCCCCAGGGAGGGCCGACCGGGGAGCTGTTTTTT.

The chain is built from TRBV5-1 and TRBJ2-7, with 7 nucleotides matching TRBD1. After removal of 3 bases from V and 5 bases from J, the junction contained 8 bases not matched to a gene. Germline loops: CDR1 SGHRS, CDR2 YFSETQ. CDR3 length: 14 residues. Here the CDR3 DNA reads TGCGCCAGCAGCTCCGAGACAGGGCGGGACGAGCAGTACTTC. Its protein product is CASSSETGRDEQYF.

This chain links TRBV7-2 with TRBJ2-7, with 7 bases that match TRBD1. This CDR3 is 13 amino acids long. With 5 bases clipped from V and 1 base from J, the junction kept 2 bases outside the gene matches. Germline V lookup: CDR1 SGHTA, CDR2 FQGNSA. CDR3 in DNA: TGTGCCAGCAGCAAGGGACAGTCCTACGAGCAGTACTTC. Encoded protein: CASSKGQSYEQYF.

The CDR3 region has the DNA TGTGCCAGCGGGAGGGCCGGGGGAGAGACCCAGTACTTC. It is translated as CASGRAGGETQYF. The J gene is TRBJ2-5, the V gene TRBV7-3, with 7 bases that match TRBD2. This CDR3 region has 13 residues. The germline V gene encodes CDR1 SGHTA and CDR2 FQGTGA. Germline trimming cut 8 bases from V and 4 bases from J; bases unmatched to any gene: 7.

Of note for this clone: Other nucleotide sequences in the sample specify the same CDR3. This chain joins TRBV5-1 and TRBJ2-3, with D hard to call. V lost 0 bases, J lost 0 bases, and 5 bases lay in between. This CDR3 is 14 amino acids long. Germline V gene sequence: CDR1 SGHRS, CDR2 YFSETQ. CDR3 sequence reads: CASSLDSSTDTQYF. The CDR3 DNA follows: TGCGCCAGCAGCTTGGACAGTAGCACAGATACGCAGTATTTT.

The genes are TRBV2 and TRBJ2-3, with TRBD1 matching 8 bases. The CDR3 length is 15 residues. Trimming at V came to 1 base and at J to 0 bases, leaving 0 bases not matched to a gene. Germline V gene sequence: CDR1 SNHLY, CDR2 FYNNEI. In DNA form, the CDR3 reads TGTGCCAGCAGTGAAGGGACAGGGAGCACAGATACGCAGTATTTT. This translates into CASSEGTGSTDTQYF.

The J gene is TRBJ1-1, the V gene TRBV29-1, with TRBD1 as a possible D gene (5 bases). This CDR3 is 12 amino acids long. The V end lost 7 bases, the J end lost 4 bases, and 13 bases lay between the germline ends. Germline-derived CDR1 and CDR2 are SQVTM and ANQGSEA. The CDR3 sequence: CSGHRIGTEAFF. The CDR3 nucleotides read TGCAGCGGCCACAGGATTGGCACTGAAGCTTTCTTT. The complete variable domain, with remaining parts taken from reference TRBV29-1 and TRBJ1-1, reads SAVISQKPSRDICQRGTSLTIQCQVDSQVTMMFWYRQQPGQSLTLIATANQGSEATYESGFVIDKFPISRPNLTFSTLTVSNMSPEDSSIYLCSGHRIGTEAFFGQGTRLTVV.

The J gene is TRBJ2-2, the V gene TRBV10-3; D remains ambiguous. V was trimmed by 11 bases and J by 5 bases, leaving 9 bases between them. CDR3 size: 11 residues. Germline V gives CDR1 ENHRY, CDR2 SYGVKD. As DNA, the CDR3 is TGTGCCTCGAGTCGGACCGGGGAGCTGTTTTTT. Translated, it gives CASSRTGELFF.

The CDR3 protein is CASSHGPRDSNTEAFF. DNA of the CDR3: TGCGCCAGCAGCCATGGTCCGCGGGACTCGAACACTGAAGCTTTCTTT. The chain couples TRBV4-1 to TRBJ1-1, with D maybe TRBD1 (5 bases). The germline gives CDR1 MGHRA, CDR2 YSYEKL. Trimming left V 3 bases short and J 1 base short, with 15 bases between. The CDR3 is 16 amino acids.

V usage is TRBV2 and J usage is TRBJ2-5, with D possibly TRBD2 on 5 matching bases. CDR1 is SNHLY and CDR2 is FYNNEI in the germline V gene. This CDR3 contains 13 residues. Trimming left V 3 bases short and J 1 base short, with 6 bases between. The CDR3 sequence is CASSEEAQETQYF. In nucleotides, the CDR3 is TGTGCCAGCAGTGAGGAGGCCCAAGAGACCCAGTACTTC.

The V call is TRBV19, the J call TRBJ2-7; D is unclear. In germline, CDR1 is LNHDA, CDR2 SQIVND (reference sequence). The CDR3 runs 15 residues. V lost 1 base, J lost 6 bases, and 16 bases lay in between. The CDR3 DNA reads TGTGCCAGTAGTATAGGCCCCGCCGAGGCTAGCGAGCAGTACTTC. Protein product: CASSIGPAEASEQYF.

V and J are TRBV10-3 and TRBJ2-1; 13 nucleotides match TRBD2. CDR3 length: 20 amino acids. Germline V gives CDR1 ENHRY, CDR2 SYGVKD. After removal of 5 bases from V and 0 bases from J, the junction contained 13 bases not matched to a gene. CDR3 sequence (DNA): TGTGCCATCAGTCAAACTACTAGCGGGAGGGCACTGAGCTCCTACAATGAGCAGTTCTTC. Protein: CAISQTTSGRALSSYNEQFF.

The DNA for the CDR3 is TGCGCCAGCAGTGGACCCCGAAGGGGAATGAGCTCCTACGAGCAGTACTTC. Its protein is CASSGPRRGMSSYEQYF. The J gene is TRBJ2-7, the V gene TRBV10-1, with a tentative D call TRBD1 (5 bases). Germline CDR1 WNHNN, CDR2 SYGVQD (reference sequence). V lost 4 bases, J lost 0 bases, and 19 bases lay in between. This CDR3 is 17 amino acids long.